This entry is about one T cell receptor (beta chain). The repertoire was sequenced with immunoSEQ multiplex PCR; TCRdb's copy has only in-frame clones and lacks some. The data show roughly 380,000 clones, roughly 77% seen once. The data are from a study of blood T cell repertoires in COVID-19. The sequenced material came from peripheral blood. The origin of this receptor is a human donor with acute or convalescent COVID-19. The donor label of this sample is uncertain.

The CDR3 reads CASSLGQAIGDTQYF. In DNA form, the CDR3 reads TGTGCCAGCAGTCTGGGACAGGCGATAGGTGATACGCAGTATTTT. This chain uses TRBV27 with TRBJ2-3; 8 bases line up with TRBD1. With 5 bases clipped from V and 6 bases from J, the junction kept 10 bases outside the gene matches. This CDR3 region has 15 residues. Per germline, CDR1 MNHEY and CDR2 SMNVEV (reference sequence).